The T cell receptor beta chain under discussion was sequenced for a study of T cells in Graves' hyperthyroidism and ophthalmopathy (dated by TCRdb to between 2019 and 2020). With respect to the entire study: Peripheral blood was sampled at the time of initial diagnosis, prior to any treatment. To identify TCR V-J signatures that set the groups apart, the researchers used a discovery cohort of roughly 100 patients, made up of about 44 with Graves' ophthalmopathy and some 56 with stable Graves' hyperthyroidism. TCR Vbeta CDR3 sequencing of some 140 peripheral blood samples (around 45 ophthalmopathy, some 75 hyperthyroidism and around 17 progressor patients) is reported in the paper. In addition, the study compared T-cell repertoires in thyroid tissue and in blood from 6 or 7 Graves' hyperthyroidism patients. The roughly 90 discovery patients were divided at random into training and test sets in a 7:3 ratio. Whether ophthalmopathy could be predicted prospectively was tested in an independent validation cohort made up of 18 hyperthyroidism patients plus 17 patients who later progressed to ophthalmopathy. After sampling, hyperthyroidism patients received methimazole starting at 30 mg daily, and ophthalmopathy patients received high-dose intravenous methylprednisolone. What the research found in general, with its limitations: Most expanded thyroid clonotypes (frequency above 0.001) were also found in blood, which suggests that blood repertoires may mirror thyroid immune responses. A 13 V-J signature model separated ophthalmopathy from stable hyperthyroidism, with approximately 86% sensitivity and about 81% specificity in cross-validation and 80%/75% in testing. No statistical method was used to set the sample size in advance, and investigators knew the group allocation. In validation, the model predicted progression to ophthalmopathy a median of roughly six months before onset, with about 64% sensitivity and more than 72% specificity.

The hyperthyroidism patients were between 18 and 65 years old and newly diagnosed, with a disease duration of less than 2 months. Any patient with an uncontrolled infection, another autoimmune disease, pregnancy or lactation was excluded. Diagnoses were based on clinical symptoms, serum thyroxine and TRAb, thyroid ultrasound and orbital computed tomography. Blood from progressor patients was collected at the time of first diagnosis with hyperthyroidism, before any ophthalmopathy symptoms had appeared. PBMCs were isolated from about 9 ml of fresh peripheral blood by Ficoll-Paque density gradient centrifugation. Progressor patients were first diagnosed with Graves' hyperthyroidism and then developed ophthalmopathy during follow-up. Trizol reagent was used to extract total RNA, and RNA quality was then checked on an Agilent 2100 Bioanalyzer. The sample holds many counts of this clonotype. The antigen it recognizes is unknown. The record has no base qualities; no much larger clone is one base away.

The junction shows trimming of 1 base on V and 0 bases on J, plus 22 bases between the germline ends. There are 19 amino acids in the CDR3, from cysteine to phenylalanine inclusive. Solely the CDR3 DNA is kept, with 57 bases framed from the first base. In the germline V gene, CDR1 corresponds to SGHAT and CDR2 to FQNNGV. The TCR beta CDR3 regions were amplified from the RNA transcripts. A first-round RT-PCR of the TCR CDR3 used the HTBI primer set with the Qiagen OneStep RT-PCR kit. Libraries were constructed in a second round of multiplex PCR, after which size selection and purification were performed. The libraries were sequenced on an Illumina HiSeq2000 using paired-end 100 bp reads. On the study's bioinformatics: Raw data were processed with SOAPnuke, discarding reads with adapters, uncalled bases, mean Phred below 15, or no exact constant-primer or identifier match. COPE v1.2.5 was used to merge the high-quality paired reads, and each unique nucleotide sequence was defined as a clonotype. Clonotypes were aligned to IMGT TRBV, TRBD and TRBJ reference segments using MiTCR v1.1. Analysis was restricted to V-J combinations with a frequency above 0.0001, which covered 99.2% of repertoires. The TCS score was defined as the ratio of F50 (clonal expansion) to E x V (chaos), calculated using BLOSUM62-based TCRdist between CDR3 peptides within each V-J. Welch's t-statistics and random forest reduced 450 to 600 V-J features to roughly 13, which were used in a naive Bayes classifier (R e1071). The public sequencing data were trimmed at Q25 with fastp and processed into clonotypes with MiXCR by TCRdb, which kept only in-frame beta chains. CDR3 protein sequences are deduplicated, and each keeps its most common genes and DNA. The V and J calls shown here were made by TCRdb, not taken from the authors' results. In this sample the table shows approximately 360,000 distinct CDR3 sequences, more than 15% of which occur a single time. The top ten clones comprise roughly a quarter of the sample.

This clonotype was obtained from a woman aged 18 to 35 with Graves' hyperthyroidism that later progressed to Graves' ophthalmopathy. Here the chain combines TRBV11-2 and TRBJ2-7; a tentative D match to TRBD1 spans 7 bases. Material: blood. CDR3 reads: CASSLAEAGGQFFSYEQYF. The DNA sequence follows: TGTGCCAGCAGCTTAGCGGAAGCAGGGGGGCAGTTTTTCTCCTACGAGCAGTACTTC.